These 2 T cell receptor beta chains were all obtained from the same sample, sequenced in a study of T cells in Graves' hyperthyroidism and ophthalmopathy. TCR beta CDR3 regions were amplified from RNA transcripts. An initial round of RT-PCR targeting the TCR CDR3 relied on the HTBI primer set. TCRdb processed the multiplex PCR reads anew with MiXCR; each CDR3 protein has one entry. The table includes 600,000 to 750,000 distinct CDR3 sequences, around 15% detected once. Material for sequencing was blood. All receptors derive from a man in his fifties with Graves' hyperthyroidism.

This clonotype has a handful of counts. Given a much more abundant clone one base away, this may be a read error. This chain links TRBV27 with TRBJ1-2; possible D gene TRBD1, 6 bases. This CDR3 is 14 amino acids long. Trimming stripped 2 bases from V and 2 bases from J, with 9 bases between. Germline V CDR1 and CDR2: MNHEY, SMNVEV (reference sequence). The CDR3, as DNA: TGTGCCAGCAGTTTAACAGGGTGGAACTATGGCTACACCTTC. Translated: CASSLTGWNYGYTF.

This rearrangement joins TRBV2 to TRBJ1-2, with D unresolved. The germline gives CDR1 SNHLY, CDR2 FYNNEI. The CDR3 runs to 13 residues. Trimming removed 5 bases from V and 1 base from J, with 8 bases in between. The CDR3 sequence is CASSSDVNYGYTF. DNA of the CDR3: TGTGCCAGCAGTTCGGACGTTAACTATGGCTACACCTTC.